The clone carrying this T cell receptor (beta chain) was counted between two and nine times. Its target is unknown. The source of the sample is a study of T-cell reconstitution after alpha-beta-depleted transplantation in children. Overall study findings and caveats: Reportedly, alpha-beta T cells present about two months post-transplant originated from several hundred expanded clones of graft origin.

TCRbeta library preparation incorporated unique molecular identifiers. TCRdb recomputed calls from the PCR reads with MiXCR, one row per CDR3 protein. Of approximately 1,000,000 distinct CDR3 sequences in the sample, about 29% were seen once. The source was PBMCs, mostly from graft donor cells, collected 360 days after TCRalphabeta/CD19-depleted stem cell transplant. The receptor was derived from a boy in the first two years of life who had a stem cell transplant for SCID, so the T cells may come from the graft donor.

Here the CDR3 reads CASSYRGPEEQFF. The CDR3, as DNA: TGTGCCAGTAGCTACCGGGGGCCTGAGGAGCAGTTCTTC. The chain is built from TRBV19 and TRBJ2-1; D may correspond to TRBD1 or TRBD2 (6 bases each). CDR1 and CDR2 from the germline V gene are LNHDA and SQIVND (reference sequence). Trimming pared 6 bases from V and 10 bases from J, leaving 16 bases between. CDR3 length: 13 residues.